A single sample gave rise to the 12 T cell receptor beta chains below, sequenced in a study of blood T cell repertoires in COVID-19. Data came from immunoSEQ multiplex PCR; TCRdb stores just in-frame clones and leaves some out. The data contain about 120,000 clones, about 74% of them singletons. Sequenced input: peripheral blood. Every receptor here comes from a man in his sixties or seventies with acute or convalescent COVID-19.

The CDR3 loop reads CASSPPGHNEQFF. In DNA form, the CDR3 reads TGTGCCAGCTCACCACCGGGCCACAATGAGCAGTTCTTC. The rearrangement joins TRBV18 to TRBJ2-1; D gene ambiguous. V was cut by 0 bases and J by 5 bases, with 5 bases left in between. The CDR3 contains 13 residues. Germline V lookup: CDR1 KGHSH, CDR2 LQKENI. The full variable domain, its missing parts supplied by reference TRBV18 and TRBJ2-1, is NAGVMQNPRHLVRRRGQEARLRCSPMKGHSHVYWYRQLPEEGLKFMVYLQKENIIDESGMPKERFSAEFPKEGPSILRIQQVVRGDSAAYFCASSPPGHNEQFFGPGTRLTVL.

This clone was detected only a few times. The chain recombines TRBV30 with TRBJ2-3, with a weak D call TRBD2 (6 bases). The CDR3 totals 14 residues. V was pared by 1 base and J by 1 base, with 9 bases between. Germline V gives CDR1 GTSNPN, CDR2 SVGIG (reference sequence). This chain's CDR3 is CAWSAGLRTDTQYF. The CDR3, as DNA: TGTGCCTGGAGTGCGGGACTCCGCACAGATACGCAGTATTTT. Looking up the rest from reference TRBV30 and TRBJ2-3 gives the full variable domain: SQTIHQWPATLVQPVGSPLSLECTVEGTSNPNLYWYRQAAGRGLQLLFYSVGIGQISSEVPQNLSASRPQDRQFILSSKKLLLSDSGFYLCAWSAGLRTDTQYFGPGTRLTVL.

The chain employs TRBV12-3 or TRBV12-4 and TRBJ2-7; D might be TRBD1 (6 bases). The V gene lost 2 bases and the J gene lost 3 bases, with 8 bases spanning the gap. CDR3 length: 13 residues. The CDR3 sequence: CASSLRTDYEQYF. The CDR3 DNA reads TGTGCCAGCAGTTTACGGACAGACTACGAGCAGTACTTC.

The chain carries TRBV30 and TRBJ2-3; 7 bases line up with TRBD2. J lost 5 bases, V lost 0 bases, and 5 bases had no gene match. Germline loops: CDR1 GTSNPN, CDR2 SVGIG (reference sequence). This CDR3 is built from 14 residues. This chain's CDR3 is CAWSVGGSGDTQYF. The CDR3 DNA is TGTGCCTGGAGTGTAGGCGGGAGTGGAGATACGCAGTATTTT.

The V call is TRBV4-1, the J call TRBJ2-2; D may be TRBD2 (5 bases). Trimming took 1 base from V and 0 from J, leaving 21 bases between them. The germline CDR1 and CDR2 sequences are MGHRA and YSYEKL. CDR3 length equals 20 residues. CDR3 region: CASSQAPVRRAASNTGELFF. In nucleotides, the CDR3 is TGCGCCAGCAGCCAAGCCCCGGTCCGGCGGGCCGCATCGAACACCGGGGAGCTGTTTTTT.

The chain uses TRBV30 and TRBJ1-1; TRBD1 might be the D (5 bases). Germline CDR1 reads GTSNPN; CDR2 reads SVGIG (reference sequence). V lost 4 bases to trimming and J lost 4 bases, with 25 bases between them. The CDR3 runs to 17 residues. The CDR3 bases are TGTGCCTGGATAAAGGCGCGGGGCCGCGACCGTAGCACTGAAGCTTTCTTT. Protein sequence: CAWIKARGRDRSTEAFF.

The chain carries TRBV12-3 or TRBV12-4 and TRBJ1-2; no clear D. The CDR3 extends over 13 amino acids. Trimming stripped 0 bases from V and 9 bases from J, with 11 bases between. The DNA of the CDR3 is TGTGCCAGCAGTTTAGCCCGGGATCGGAGCTACACCTTC. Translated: CASSLARDRSYTF.

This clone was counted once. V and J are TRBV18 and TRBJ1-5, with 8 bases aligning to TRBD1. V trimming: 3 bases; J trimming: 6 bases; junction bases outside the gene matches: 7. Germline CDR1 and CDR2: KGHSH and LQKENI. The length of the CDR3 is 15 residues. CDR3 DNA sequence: TGTGCCAGCTCACCCCCACAGGGGGTTGGTCAGCCCCAGCATTTT. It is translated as CASSPPQGVGQPQHF.

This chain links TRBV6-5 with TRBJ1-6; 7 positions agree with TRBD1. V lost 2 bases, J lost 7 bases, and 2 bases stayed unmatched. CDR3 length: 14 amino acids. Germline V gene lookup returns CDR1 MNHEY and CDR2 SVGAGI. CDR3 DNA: TGTGCCAGCAGTTACAGGGGGCGGAATTCACCCCTCCACTTT. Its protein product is CASSYRGRNSPLHF.

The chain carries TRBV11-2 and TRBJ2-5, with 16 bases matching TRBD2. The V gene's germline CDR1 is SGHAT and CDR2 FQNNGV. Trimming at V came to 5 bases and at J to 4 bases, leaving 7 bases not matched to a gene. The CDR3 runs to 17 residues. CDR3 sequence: CASSLGTSGGAGETQYF. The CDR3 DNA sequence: TGTGCCAGCAGCCTCGGGACTAGCGGGGGGGCCGGAGAGACCCAGTACTTC. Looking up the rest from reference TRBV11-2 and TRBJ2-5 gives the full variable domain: EAGVAQSPRYKIIEKRQSVAFWCNPISGHATLYWYQQILGQGPKLLIQFQNNGVVDDSQLPKDRFSAERLKGVDSTLKIQPAKLEDSAVYLCASSLGTSGGAGETQYFGPGTRLLVL.

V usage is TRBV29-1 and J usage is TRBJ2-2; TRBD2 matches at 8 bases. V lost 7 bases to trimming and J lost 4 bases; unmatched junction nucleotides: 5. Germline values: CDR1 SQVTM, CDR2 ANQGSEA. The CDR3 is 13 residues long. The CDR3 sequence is CSARTSSTGELFF. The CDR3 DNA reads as TGCAGCGCCCGGACTAGCAGCACCGGGGAGCTGTTTTTT.

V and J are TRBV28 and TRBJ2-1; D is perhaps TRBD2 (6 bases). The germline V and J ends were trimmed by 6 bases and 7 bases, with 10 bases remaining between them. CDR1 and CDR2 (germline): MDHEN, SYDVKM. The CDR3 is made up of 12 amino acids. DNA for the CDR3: TGTGCCAGCAGCCTGAGCGGGAATGAGCAGTTCTTC. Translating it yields CASSLSGNEQFF.